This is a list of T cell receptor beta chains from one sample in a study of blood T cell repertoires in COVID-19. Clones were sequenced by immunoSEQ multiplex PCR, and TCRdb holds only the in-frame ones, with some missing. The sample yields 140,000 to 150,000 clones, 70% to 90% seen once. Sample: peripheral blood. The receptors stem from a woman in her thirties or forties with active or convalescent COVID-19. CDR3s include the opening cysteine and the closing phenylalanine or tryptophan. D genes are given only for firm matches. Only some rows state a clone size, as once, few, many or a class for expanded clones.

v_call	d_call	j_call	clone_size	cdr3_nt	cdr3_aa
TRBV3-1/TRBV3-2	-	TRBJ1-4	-	TGTGCCAGCAGTCCTACAGCAGAAAAACTGTTTTTT	CASSPTAEKLFF
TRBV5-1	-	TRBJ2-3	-	TGCGCCAGCAGCGTAAACAGGGATACAGATACGCAGTATTTT	CASSVNRDTDTQYF
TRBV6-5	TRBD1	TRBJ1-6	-	TGTGCCAGCAGTCGAGACAGGGTAGATTCACCCCTCCACTTT	CASSRDRVDSPLHF
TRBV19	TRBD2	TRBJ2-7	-	TGTGCCAGTAGTACTCAGACTAGCGGCTTAACCTACGAGCAGTACTTC	CASSTQTSGLTYEQYF
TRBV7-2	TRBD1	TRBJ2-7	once	TGTGCCAGCAGCTTGTTGACAGGGGCAGTTCACGAGCAGTACTTC	CASSLLTGAVHEQYF
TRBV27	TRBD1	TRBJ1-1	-	TGTGCCAGTGGCAGGGGGCGAGGCACTGAAGCTTTCTTT	CASGRGRGTEAFF
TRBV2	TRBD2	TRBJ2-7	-	TGTGCCAGCACGTTCAGGACTAGCGGGGGACACTCGGAGCAGTACTTC	CASTFRTSGGHSEQYF
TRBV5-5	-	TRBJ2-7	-	TGTGCCAGCAGCTTGGCGGGTAACCCGTCCTACGAGCAGTACTTC	CASSLAGNPSYEQYF
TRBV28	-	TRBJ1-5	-	TGTGCCAGCAGTTTCCAGTATCCTCAGCCCCAGCATTTT	CASSFQYPQPQHF
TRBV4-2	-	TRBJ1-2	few	TGTGCCAGCAGCCAAGGAGAGAGGGGACTCTATGGCTACACCTTC	CASSQGERGLYGYTF
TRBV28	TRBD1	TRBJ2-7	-	TGTGCCAGCAGTTTGTCCGGGACAGGGGGCTCTGCTGAGCAGTACTTC	CASSLSGTGGSAEQYF